The next 8 T cell receptor beta chains were all read from a single sample in a study of breast tumors, draining lymph nodes, adjacent tissues. Breast cancer patients provided tissue from their axillary draining lymph nodes. TCRdb redid the calling of the multiplex PCR reads with MiXCR, one entry per CDR3 protein. The sample yields 160,000 or so distinct CDR3 sequences, roughly 35% seen once. Sequencing used axillary lymph node tissue. The receptor set was obtained from a female donor with breast cancer. Some clones in this sample may be carry-over from other donors' samples.

Worth noting for this clonotype: At one end, the junction sequence differs from germline, possibly due to a read error. The chain uses TRBV7-2 and TRBJ1-5; D is unresolved. Germline V lookup: CDR1 SGHTA, CDR2 FQGNSA. The CDR3 is made up of 14 amino acids. The CDR3 DNA follows: TGTGCCAGCAGCTTAGGTGGCAGCACTCAGCCCCAGAATTTT. Translating it yields CASSLGGSTQPQNF.

In this sample, this clonotype turned up many times. The chain joins TRBV6-5 to TRBJ2-7; 9 nucleotides match TRBD1. The CDR3 covers 17 residues. V lost 0 bases, J lost 2 bases, and 8 bases stayed unmatched. CDR1 and CDR2 (germline): MNHEY, SVGAGI. In DNA form, the CDR3 reads TGTGCCAGCAGTTACTCCTCCGGGACAGGGAGCCCCTACGAGCAGTACTTC. Translation: CASSYSSGTGSPYEQYF.

The genes are TRBV9 and TRBJ1-1, with a weak D call TRBD1 (5 bases). V gave up 4 bases and J gave up 4 bases, with 23 bases separating them. CDR3 length: 17 amino acids. Germline V gives CDR1 SGDLS, CDR2 YYNGEE. The CDR3 DNA sequence: TGTGCCAGCAGCCAAGAGTGGGACGCCCTCGGGGGCACTGAAGCTTTCTTT. Translation: CASSQEWDALGGTEAFF. The complete variable domain, with remaining parts taken from reference TRBV9 and TRBJ1-1, reads DSGVTQTPKHLITATGQRVTLRCSPRSGDLSVYWYQQSLDQGLQFLIQYYNGEERAKGNILERFSAQQFPDLHSELNLSSLELGDSALYFCASSQEWDALGGTEAFFGQGTRLTVV.

The rearrangement joins TRBV2 to TRBJ2-1; TRBD1 matches at 8 bases. CDR1 is SNHLY, CDR2 FYNNEI, per germline. The CDR3 spans 13 residues. Trimming cost V 9 bases and J 4 bases; bases outside gene matches: 5. The CDR3 region is CASQDRGYNEQFF. The CDR3 DNA reads TGTGCCAGTCAAGACAGGGGTTACAATGAGCAGTTCTTC.

V usage is TRBV7-2 and J usage is TRBJ2-3; 11 nucleotides match TRBD1. Germline V CDR1 and CDR2: SGHTA, FQGNSA. The CDR3 loop spans 15 amino acids. With 5 bases clipped from V and 11 bases from J, the junction kept 12 bases outside the gene matches. For the CDR3, the DNA is TGTGCCAGCAGCCAAGGACAGGGGGCATGGACTGAGCAGTATTTT. Translated: CASSQGQGAWTEQYF.

Of note for this clonotype: A read error may produce the germline difference seen at one junction end. The chain joins TRBV18 to TRBJ2-3; D is uncertain. The germline gives CDR1 KGHSH, CDR2 LQKENI. The CDR3 has 16 amino acids. The chain's CDR3 is CASSPPADIYTDAQYF. CDR3 bases: TGTGCCAGCTCACCACCGGCCGACATCTACACAGATGCGCAGTATTTT.

This chain links TRBV29-1 with TRBJ2-2, with D hard to call. CDR1 is SQVTM, CDR2 ANQGSEA, per germline. Trimming cost V 4 bases and J 4 bases, with 7 bases left between them. The CDR3 has 12 amino acids. As DNA, the CDR3 is TGCAGCGTTGCGCCTTTCACCGGGGAGCTGTTTTTT. This gives the protein CSVAPFTGELFF.

There are many counts of this clonotype. This rearrangement joins TRBV30 to TRBJ1-6; 8 bases align to TRBD1. The CDR3 length is 15 residues. Germline CDR1 reads GTSNPN; CDR2 reads SVGIG (reference sequence). Trimming took 2 bases from V and 6 from J; bases not matched to a gene: 6. CDR3 bases: TGTGCCTGGAGTTTGGACAGGGCGGCTAATTCACCCCTCCACTTT. It codes for CAWSLDRAANSPLHF.